This T cell receptor (beta chain) is drawn from a study of control samples from healthy donors and cancer patients. V lost 5 bases to trimming and J lost 2 bases, with 18 bases between them. The CDR3 is 16 residues long. The V gene's germline CDR1 is SGHAT and CDR2 FQNNGV. The data were produced by immunoSEQ multiplex PCR, yet TCRdb's version contains in-frame clones alone and is incomplete. Of 150,000 or so clones listed, 75% to 95% were seen once; the top ten hold under 9%. What was sequenced was blood. This TCR was sampled from a man between 18 and 35 years old in good health. V and J are TRBV11-2 and TRBJ2-5, with a weak D call TRBD1 (6 bases). The CDR3 is CASSTPGQLRQETQYF. Written as DNA, the CDR3 is TGTGCCAGCAGCACCCCCGGACAGCTTCGTCAAGAGACCCAGTACTTC.